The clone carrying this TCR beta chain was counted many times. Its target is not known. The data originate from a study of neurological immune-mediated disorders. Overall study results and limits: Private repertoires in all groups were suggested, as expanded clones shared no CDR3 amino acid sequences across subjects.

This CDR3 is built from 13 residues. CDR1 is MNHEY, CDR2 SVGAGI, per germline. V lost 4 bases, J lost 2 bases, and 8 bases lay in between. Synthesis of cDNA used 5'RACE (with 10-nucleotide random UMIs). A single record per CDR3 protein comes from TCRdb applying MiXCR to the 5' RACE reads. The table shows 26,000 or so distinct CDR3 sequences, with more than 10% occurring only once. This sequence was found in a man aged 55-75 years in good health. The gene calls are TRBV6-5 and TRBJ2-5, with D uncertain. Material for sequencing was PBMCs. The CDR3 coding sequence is TGTGCCAGCAGTTGGAGACATCAAGAGACCCAGTACTTC. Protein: CASSWRHQETQYF.